This T cell receptor (beta chain) was recovered during a study of blood T cell repertoires in COVID-19. Overall study: Material from acute and convalescent COVID-19 was sourced from the United States, Italy and Spain.

In the original workflow: Amplification of reference gene primers was used by the study to estimate nucleated cell counts. The method was immunoSEQ multiplex PCR; TCRdb's version includes in-frame clones alone and lacks a portion of them. V, J and clone size derive from that table, while D and trimming were established from the DNA sequence. This table has 100,000 or so clones, 75% to 90% appearing once. The CDR3 loop spans 15 amino acids. Per germline, CDR1 LGHDT and CDR2 YNNKEL (reference sequence). The V end was cut by 1 base, the J end by 7 bases, with 14 bases between. Sequencing used peripheral blood. The chain uses TRBV3-1 (or the pseudogene TRBV3-2) and TRBJ2-1, with D possibly TRBD1 on 6 matching bases. The sequence derives from a woman in her seventies with active or convalescent COVID-19. The CDR3 region is CASSQGTASVNEQFF. CDR3 sequence (DNA): TGTGCCAGCAGCCAAGGGACAGCCAGTGTGAATGAGCAGTTCTTC.